Reported below is one T cell receptor (beta chain). The source of the sample is a study of T cell changes during pregnancy in multiple sclerosis. Assay: immunoSEQ multiplex PCR; the TCRdb copy retains only in-frame clones and omits some. The repertoire holds 55,000 to 75,000 clones, with roughly 91% as singletons. The CDR3 is made up of 18 amino acids. Deletions cut 0 bases from V and 1 base from J, with 17 bases between. J is TRBJ2-3 and V is TRBV23-1, with TRBD2 as a possible D gene (6 bases). TRBV23-1 is recorded as an ORF, its role being uncertain. The receptor's source is a female donor in good health, enrolled as a control in a pregnancy study. The specimen was peripheral blood, collected after pregnancy. Here the CDR3 DNA reads TGCGCCAGCAGTCAATCCTGGGGCCGACGGAGGGGCACAGATACGCAGTATTTT. Residues: CASSQSWGRRRGTDTQYF.